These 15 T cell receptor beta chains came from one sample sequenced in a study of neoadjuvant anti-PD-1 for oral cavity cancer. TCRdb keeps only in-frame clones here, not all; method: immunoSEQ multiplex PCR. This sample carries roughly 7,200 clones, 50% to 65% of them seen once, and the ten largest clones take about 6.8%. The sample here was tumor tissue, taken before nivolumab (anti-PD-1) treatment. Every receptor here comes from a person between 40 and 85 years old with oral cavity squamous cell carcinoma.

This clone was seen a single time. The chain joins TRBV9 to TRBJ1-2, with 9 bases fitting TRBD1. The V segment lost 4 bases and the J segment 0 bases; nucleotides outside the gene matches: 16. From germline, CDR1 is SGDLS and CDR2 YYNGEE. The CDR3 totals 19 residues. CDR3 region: CASSSPTLRRQGANYGYTF. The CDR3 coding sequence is TGTGCCAGCAGCTCCCCGACTCTTCGCCGACAGGGGGCTAACTATGGCTACACCTTC.

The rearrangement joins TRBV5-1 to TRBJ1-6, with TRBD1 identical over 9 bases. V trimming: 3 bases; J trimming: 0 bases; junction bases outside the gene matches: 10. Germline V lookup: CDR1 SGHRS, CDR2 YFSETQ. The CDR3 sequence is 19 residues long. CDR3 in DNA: TGCGCCAGCAGCTCCCGAAGGACAGGGGACGGCTCCTATAATTCACCCCTCCACTTT. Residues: CASSSRRTGDGSYNSPLHF.

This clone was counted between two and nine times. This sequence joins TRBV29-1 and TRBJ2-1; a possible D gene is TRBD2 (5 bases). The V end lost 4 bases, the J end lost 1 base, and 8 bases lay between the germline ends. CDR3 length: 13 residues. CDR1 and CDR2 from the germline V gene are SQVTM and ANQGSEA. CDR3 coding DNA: TGCAGCGTTGGAAGCGGATCCTACAATGAGCAGTTCTTC. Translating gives CSVGSGSYNEQFF.

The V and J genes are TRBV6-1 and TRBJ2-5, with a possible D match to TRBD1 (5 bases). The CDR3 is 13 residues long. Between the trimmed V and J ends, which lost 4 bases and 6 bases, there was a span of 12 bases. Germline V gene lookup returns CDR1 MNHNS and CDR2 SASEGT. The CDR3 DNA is TGTGCCAGCAGTGTAGAAAAGGGGAAGACCCAGTACTTC. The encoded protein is CASSVEKGKTQYF.

The CDR3 DNA reads TGTGCCAGCAGCCTCGTAGCGGGATTTCCAGATACGCAGTATTTT. Encoded protein: CASSLVAGFPDTQYF. The chain couples TRBV11-2 to TRBJ2-3, with 8 bases matching TRBD2. Germline V CDR1 and CDR2: SGHAT, FQNNGV. CDR3 length equals 15 residues. V shed 5 bases and J 4 bases; nucleotides not matched to a gene: 8. Filled out from reference TRBV11-2 and TRBJ2-3, the complete variable domain reads EAGVAQSPRYKIIEKRQSVAFWCNPISGHATLYWYQQILGQGPKLLIQFQNNGVVDDSQLPKDRFSAERLKGVDSTLKIQPAKLEDSAVYLCASSLVAGFPDTQYFGPGTRLTVL.

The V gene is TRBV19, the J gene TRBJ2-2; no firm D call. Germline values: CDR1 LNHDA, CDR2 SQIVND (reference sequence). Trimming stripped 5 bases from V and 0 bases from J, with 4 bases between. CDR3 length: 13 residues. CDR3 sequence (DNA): TGTGCCAGTAGTCCAACGAACACCGGGGAGCTGTTTTTT. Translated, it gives CASSPTNTGELFF.

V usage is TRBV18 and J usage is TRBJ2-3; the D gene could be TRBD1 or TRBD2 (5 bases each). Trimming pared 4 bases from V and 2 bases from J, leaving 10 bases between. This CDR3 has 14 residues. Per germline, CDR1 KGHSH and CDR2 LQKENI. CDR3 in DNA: TGTGCCAGCTCACGGGACCGAATCACAGATACGCAGTATTTT. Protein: CASSRDRITDTQYF.

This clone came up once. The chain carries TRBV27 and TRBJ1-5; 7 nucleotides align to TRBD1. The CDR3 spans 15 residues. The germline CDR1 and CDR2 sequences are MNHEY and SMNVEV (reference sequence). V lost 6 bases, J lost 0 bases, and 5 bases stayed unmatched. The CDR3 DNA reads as TGTGCCAGCAGACCCACAGGGGTTAGCAATCAGCCCCAGCATTTT. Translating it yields CASRPTGVSNQPQHF.

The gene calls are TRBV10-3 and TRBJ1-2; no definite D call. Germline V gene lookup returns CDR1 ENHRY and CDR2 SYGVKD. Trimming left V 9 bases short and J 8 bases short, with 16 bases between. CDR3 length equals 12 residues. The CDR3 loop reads CAIANVGSGYTF. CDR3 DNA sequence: TGTGCCATAGCTAATGTGGGCAGCGGCTACACCTTC.

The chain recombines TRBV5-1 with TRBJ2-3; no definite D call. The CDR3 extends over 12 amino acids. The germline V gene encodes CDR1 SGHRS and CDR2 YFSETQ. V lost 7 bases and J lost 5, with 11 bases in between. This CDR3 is CASRISEDTQYF. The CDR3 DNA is TGCGCCAGCCGGATCTCCGAAGATACGCAGTATTTT.

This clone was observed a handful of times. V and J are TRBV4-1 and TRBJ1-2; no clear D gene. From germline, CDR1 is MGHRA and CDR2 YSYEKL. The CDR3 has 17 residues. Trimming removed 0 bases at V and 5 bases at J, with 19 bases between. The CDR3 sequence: CASSQEQGQRTLYGYTF. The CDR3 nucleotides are TGCGCCAGCAGCCAAGAACAAGGTCAGAGAACCCTATATGGCTACACCTTC.

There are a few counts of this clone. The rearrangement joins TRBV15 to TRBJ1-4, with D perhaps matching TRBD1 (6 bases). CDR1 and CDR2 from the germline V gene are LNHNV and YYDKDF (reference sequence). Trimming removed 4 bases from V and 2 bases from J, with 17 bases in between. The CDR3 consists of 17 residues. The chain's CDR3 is CATSKQGHGRTNEKLFF. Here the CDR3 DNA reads TGTGCCACCAGCAAACAGGGCCACGGGCGGACTAATGAAAAACTGTTTTTT.

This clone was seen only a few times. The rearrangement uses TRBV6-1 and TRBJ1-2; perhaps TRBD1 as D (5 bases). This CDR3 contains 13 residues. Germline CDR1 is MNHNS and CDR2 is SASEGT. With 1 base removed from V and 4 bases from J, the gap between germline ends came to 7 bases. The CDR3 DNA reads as TGTGCCAGCAGTGAAGGGGGCTTCTATGGCTACACCTTC. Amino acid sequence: CASSEGGFYGYTF.

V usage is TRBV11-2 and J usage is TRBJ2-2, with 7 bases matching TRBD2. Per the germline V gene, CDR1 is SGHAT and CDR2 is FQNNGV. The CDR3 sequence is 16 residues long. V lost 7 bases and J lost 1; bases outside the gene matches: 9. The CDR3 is CASILWGGGNTGELFF. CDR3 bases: TGTGCCAGCATCCTATGGGGCGGGGGGAACACCGGGGAGCTGTTTTTT. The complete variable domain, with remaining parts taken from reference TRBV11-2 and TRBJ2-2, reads EAGVAQSPRYKIIEKRQSVAFWCNPISGHATLYWYQQILGQGPKLLIQFQNNGVVDDSQLPKDRFSAERLKGVDSTLKIQPAKLEDSAVYLCASILWGGGNTGELFFGEGSRLTVL.

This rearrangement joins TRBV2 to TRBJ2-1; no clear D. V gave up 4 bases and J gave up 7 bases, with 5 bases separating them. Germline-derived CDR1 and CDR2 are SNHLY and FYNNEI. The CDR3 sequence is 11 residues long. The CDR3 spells CASSVTNEQFF. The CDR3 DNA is TGTGCCAGCAGTGTAACGAATGAGCAGTTCTTC. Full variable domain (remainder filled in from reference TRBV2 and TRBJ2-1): EPEVTQTPSHQVTQMGQEVILRCVPISNHLYFYWYRQILGQKVEFLVSFYNNEISEKSEIFDDQFSVERPDGSNFTLKIRSTKLEDSAMYFCASSVTNEQFFGPGTRLTVL.